This TCR beta chain derives from a study of cytomegalovirus exposure and HLA in healthy donors. Findings of the study overall: Earlier results showed most TCR beta V segments being productive about 90% or about 30% of the time.

Trimming removed 4 bases from V and 6 bases from J; junction bases left unmatched: 6. The CDR3 covers 14 residues. The germline V gene has CDR1 SGHNT and CDR2 YYREEE (reference sequence). Note on this clone: Antigen specificity is unknown.

Vbeta (60) and Jbeta (13) primers were used in the PCR. Measured with immunoSEQ multiplex PCR; TCRdb has only the in-frame clones, and not every one. Here the sample spans fewer than 85,000 clones, roughly 79% being singletons. Sequenced input: PBMCs. The receptor was isolated from a male donor in good health and CMV-seropositive. The V gene is TRBV5-4, the J gene TRBJ1-5; the match to TRBD1 covers 8 bases. Here the CDR3 DNA reads TGTGCCAGCAGCCCAGGACAGGGCAGTCAGCCCCAGCATTTT. This sequence encodes CASSPGQGSQPQHF. Complete variable domain (other parts from reference TRBV5-4 and TRBJ1-5): ETGVTQSPTHLIKTRGQQVTLRCSSQSGHNTVSWYQQALGQGPQFIFQYYREEENGRGNFPPRFSGLQFPNYSSELNVNALELDDSALYLCASSPGQGSQPQHFGDGTRLSIL.